This T cell receptor beta chain stems from a study of patients and donors after allogeneic stem cell transplantation. The CDR3 has 15 amino acids. V was pared by 3 bases and J by 7 bases, with 3 bases of the junction left unmatched. Germline V gene sequence: CDR1 KGHDR, CDR2 SFDVKD. This clonotype was seen only a few times. TCRdb used MiXCR to reprocess the RT-PCR reads, holding one entry per CDR3 protein. Here the sample spans about 96,000 distinct CDR3 sequences, around 48% being singletons. The V and J genes are TRBV24-1 and TRBJ1-4, with 11 bases matching TRBD1. Input material: blood, either unsorted or a sorted T cell fraction (not recorded which). The receptor comes from a human donor who was either an allogeneic HSCT recipient or a stem cell or donor lymphocyte infusion donor (not recorded which). It is not recorded whose cells these are; they may come from a transplant donor. CDR3 sequence reads: CATSDGQGATEKLFF. In DNA form, the CDR3 reads TGTGCCACCAGTGATGGACAGGGGGCGACTGAAAAACTGTTTTTT.